Only a few counts were recorded for the clone carrying this T cell receptor beta chain. From the RT-PCR reads, TCRdb called clonotypes with MiXCR, one entry per CDR3 protein. The sample holds approximately 500,000 distinct CDR3 sequences, approximately 24% seen once. These data are taken from a study of response to subunit inactivated influenza vaccine. V shed 10 bases and J shed 1 base, with 13 bases lying between them. This CDR3 has 13 residues. Germline-derived CDR1 and CDR2 are SGHTS and YDEGEE. This sample also appeared in a second study, on T cells expressing NK-cell markers. Per that study: Beta-chain TCR cDNA was generated via 5'RACE template switching with UMIs.

V and J are TRBV5-8 and TRBJ2-3; weak D call: TRBD2 (6 bases). This clonotype was sampled from a man aged 50-60 years who received an inactivated influenza vaccine. The source material was CD4+ T cells sorted from PBMCs, sampled 11 to 12 days after vaccination. CDR3 coding DNA: TGTGCCCAAAAGCGGAGGGGCACAGATACGCAGTATTTT. Amino acid sequence: CAQKRRGTDTQYF.